This TCR beta chain emerged from a study of blood T cell repertoires in COVID-19. Study details: Donors in the United States, Italy and Spain gave samples during acute or convalescent COVID-19.

This table comes from immunoSEQ multiplex PCR, and its TCRdb copy is limited to in-frame clones, with some not included. The repertoire holds under 500,000 clones, with 70% to 90% as singletons. Germline V CDR1 and CDR2: SGHAT, FQNNGV. This CDR3 has 15 amino acids. V trimming: 5 bases; J trimming: 5 bases; junction bases outside the gene matches: 10. The chain uses TRBV11-2 and TRBJ1-2; 8 bases fit TRBD1. The sample taken for sequencing was PBMCs or T cells enriched from blood (not recorded which). The TCR originated in a woman between 18 and 30 years old with acute COVID-19. The CDR3 protein is CASSNPGQDLYGYTF. CDR3 bases: TGTGCCAGCAGCAACCCGGGACAGGACCTATATGGCTACACCTTC.